The 8 T cell receptor beta chains presented below share a single source sample, sequenced in a study of neurological immune-mediated disorders. TCRdb re-called the 5' RACE reads through MiXCR, storing one row per CDR3 protein. The sample contains about 74,000 distinct CDR3 sequences, around 5% of which appear only once. Sequenced input: PBMCs. The receptors were gathered from a man aged 18 to 30 with multiple sclerosis.

At least ten counts were recorded for this clonotype. This may be a read error: a much more frequent sequence differs by one nucleotide. V gene TRBV14 combines with J gene TRBJ1-1, with D unclear. V shed 2 bases and J shed 4 bases, with 14 bases lying between them. The CDR3 length is 15 residues. CDR1 and CDR2 (germline): SGHDN, FVKESK. The CDR3 nucleotides read TGTGCCAGCAGCCAACCGTCCAAGGGAGTCACTGAAGCTTTCTTT. Translation: CASSQPSKGVTEAFF.

This clonotype showed up many times. This chain links TRBV6-5 with TRBJ2-1; 10 bases are shared with TRBD2. The CDR3 extends over 15 amino acids. V shed 7 bases, J shed 7 bases, and the junction held 10 bases outside the gene matches. Germline V lookup: CDR1 MNHEY, CDR2 SVGAGI. Here the CDR3 reads CASNLGLAVSNEQFF. Here the CDR3 DNA reads TGTGCCAGCAACCTCGGACTAGCGGTCAGTAATGAGCAGTTCTTC.

There are many counts of this clonotype. This chain joins TRBV21-1 and TRBJ1-5; TRBD1 reflects the table's D call only, with no check against the DNA. TRBV21-1 has pseudogene status. The CDR3 runs 14 residues. CDR3 in DNA: TGTGCCAGCAGCAAAGTGCCAGGGGATCAGCCCCAGCATTTT. It yields the protein CASSKVPGDQPQHF.

This clonotype was counted ten times or more. This chain uses TRBV3-1 with TRBJ1-3; D unclear. The CDR3 has 15 residues. The V and J ends lost 11 bases and 0 bases respectively, with 17 bases between them. Per germline, CDR1 LGHDT and CDR2 YNNKEL (reference sequence). CDR3 residues: CAAGSNRFSGNTIYF. The DNA of the CDR3 is TGTGCCGCGGGGTCAAATCGGTTCTCTGGAAACACCATATATTTT.

This clonotype was detected ten times or more. This rearrangement joins TRBV20-1 to TRBJ2-1, with 8 bases fitting TRBD2. This CDR3 spans 14 amino acids. V gave up 6 bases and J gave up 9 bases; unmatched junction bases: 13. From germline, CDR1 is DFQATT and CDR2 SNEGSKA (reference sequence). CDR3 bases: TGCAGTGCGGGGGGAGCGGGAGTTGGGGGTGAGCAGTTCTTC. Protein sequence: CSAGGAGVGGEQFF.

Regarding this clonotype: This may stem from a read error, because a much larger clone lies one nucleotide away. The rearrangement links TRBV27 to TRBJ2-7, with TRBD1 as a possible D gene (6 bases). Germline values: CDR1 MNHEY, CDR2 SMNVEV (reference sequence). The CDR3 loop spans 15 amino acids. Trimming removed 3 bases at V and 3 bases at J, with 15 bases between. CDR3 DNA sequence: TGTGCCAGCAGTTTGAGGGACATCTTATTCTACGAGCAGTACTTC. It yields the protein CASSLRDILFYEQYF.

This clonotype was recorded many times. The chain joins TRBV5-1 to TRBJ2-6; no definite D call. CDR3 length: 14 amino acids. Germline CDR1 SGHRS, CDR2 YFSETQ. The V end was cut by 3 bases, the J end by 0 bases, with 4 bases between. This CDR3 reads CASSSGSGANVLTF. The CDR3 DNA reads as TGCGCCAGCAGCTCTGGCTCTGGGGCCAACGTCCTGACTTTC. Combining the CDR3 with reference TRBV5-1 and TRBJ2-6 gives the whole variable domain KAGVTQTPRYLIKTRGQQVTLSCSPISGHRSVSWYQQTPGQGLQFLFEYFSETQRNKGNFPGRFSGRQFSNSRSEMNVSTLELGDSALYLCASSSGSGANVLTFGAGSRLTVL.

The genes are TRBV4-2 and TRBJ2-5; maybe TRBD2 (6 bases). From germline, CDR1 is LGHNA and CDR2 YNFKEQ. The CDR3 is 14 amino acids. V gave up 4 bases and J gave up 4 bases, with 13 bases separating them. The CDR3 spells CASSRDGGRETQYF. The CDR3 DNA is TGTGCCAGCAGCCGGGACGGAGGGAGAGAGACCCAGTACTTC.